Presented here are 19 T cell receptor beta chains from one specimen sequenced in a study of shared clonotypes between healthy human individuals. Here immunoSEQ multiplex PCR was the method, and the copy in TCRdb shows in-frame clones only, minus some. The sample has about 320,000 clones, around 86% seen once. Sequences were obtained from memory CD8+ T cells sorted from blood. Specified subset: CD45RO+ cells pooled with CCR7-negative TemRA cells. Source of these receptors: a young man in good health.

CDR3 residues: CASSGGYTNSPLHF. CDR3 bases: TGTGCCAGCAGCGGGGGCTATACTAATTCACCCCTCCACTTT. The chain carries TRBV11-3 and TRBJ1-6; TRBD1 might be the D (6 bases). CDR1 and CDR2 (germline): SGHNT, YENEEA. The CDR3 loop spans 14 amino acids. The V end was cut by 5 bases, the J end by 6 bases, with 11 bases between.

This chain connects TRBV25-1 to TRBJ2-3; D remains ambiguous. The CDR3 consists of 13 residues. CDR1 and CDR2 (germline): MGHDK, SYGVNS. The germline V and J ends were trimmed by 4 bases and 1 base, with 6 bases remaining between them. CDR3: CASSGTGTDTQYF. The CDR3 nucleotides read TGTGCCAGCAGTGGAACGGGCACAGATACGCAGTATTTT.

V and J are TRBV9 and TRBJ2-5; D possibly uses TRBD1 or TRBD2 (6 bases each). The germline V gene encodes CDR1 SGDLS and CDR2 YYNGEE. Trimming took 4 bases from V and 2 from J, leaving 15 bases between them. CDR3 length: 15 residues. The chain's CDR3 is CASSPSGGWQETQYF. As DNA, the CDR3 is TGTGCCAGCAGCCCCTCCGGGGGCTGGCAAGAGACCCAGTACTTC.

The chain recombines TRBV5-1 with TRBJ1-4, with D hard to call. V lost 2 bases and J lost 8, with 16 bases in between. Germline-derived CDR1 and CDR2 are SGHRS and YFSETQ. The CDR3 is 15 amino acids. The CDR3 DNA sequence: TGCGCCAGCAGCTTCTACGACTCAAAGGAAGAAAAACTGTTTTTT. Translated: CASSFYDSKEEKLFF.

The gene calls are TRBV6-5 and TRBJ2-7; 10 bases align to TRBD2. The CDR3 is 15 amino acids. CDR1 is MNHEY and CDR2 is SVGAGI in the germline V gene. Germline trimming cut 2 bases from V and 4 bases from J; bases unmatched to any gene: 5. For the CDR3, the DNA is TGTGCCAGCAGTTACGGCCTAGCGGGAGCGTACGAGCAGTACTTC. The encoded protein is CASSYGLAGAYEQYF.

The chain recombines TRBV7-6 with TRBJ2-4; 15 nucleotides match TRBD2. Trimming cost V 5 bases and J 10 bases; bases outside gene matches: 9. The CDR3 contains 16 residues. The germline V gene encodes CDR1 SGHVS and CDR2 FNYEAQ. The CDR3 loop is CASSLGLAGGQWIQYF. CDR3 bases: TGTGCCAGCAGCCTTGGACTAGCGGGGGGGCAATGGATTCAGTACTTC.

The rearrangement links TRBV7-9 to TRBJ2-7, with D unresolved. There are 13 residues in the CDR3. With 1 base removed from V and 2 bases from J, the gap between germline ends came to 6 bases. CDR1 and CDR2 from the germline V gene are SEHNR and FQNEAQ (reference sequence). The CDR3 sequence is CASSLVWTYEQYF. In nucleotides, the CDR3 is TGTGCCAGCAGCTTAGTATGGACCTACGAGCAGTACTTC. Drawing the rest from reference TRBV7-9 and TRBJ2-7, the complete variable domain is DTGVSQNPRHKITKRGQNVTFRCDPISEHNRLYWYRQTLGQGPEFLTYFQNEAQLEKSRLLSDRFSAERPKGSFSTLEIQRTEQGDSAMYLCASSLVWTYEQYFGPGTRLTVT.

This chain connects TRBV28 to TRBJ1-2, with a weak D call TRBD1 (5 bases). The CDR3 totals 15 residues. Germline CDR1 MDHEN, CDR2 SYDVKM. V was clipped by 6 bases and J by 6 bases, with 20 bases between them. The CDR3 DNA reads TGTGCCAGCAGCACCCTCGGAGGGGACGGCAATGGCTACACCTTC. Protein sequence: CASSTLGGDGNGYTF.

A single count supports this clone. The chain employs TRBV7-9 and TRBJ2-1; TRBD2 is a possible D gene (6 bases). The V gene's germline CDR1 is SEHNR and CDR2 FQNEAQ (reference sequence). Trimming stripped 5 bases from V and 4 bases from J, with 15 bases between. The CDR3 spans 15 residues. The CDR3, as DNA: TGTGCCAGCAGCCCGAGTTGGGGGGAATACAATGAGCAGTTCTTC. It encodes CASSPSWGEYNEQFF.

This clone was counted once. The chain uses TRBV5-1 and TRBJ2-1, with D maybe TRBD1 (6 bases). Germline V gene sequence: CDR1 SGHRS, CDR2 YFSETQ. Deletions cut 3 bases from V and 2 bases from J, with 21 bases between. CDR3 length: 18 residues. The CDR3 nucleotides are TGCGCCAGCAGCTCGGGCCGCAAACAGGGTTATCCCTACAATGAGCAGTTCTTC. Its protein is CASSSGRKQGYPYNEQFF.

The chain recombines TRBV28 with TRBJ2-5, with D maybe TRBD1 (7 bases). CDR3 length: 14 residues. Between the trimmed V and J ends, which lost 3 bases and 5 bases, there was a span of 13 bases. Per the germline V gene, CDR1 is MDHEN and CDR2 is SYDVKM. The CDR3 protein is CASSLEGAAETQYF. CDR3 DNA sequence: TGTGCCAGCAGTTTGGAGGGGGCCGCGGAGACCCAGTACTTC. Full variable domain (rest looked up from reference TRBV28 and TRBJ2-5): DVKVTQSSRYLVKRTGEKVFLECVQDMDHENMFWYRQDPGLGLRLIYFSYDVKMKEKGDIPEGYSVSREKKERFSLILESASTNQTSMYLCASSLEGAAETQYFGPGTRLLVL.

This clone has only one observation. This chain's CDR3 is CASSPTSGNGETQYF. DNA of the CDR3: TGTGCCAGCAGCCCGACTAGCGGGAATGGGGAGACCCAGTACTTC. J is TRBJ2-5 and V is TRBV7-2; 11 bases line up with TRBD2. CDR1 and CDR2 (germline): SGHTA, FQGNSA. The CDR3 extends over 15 amino acids. V lost 5 bases, J lost 5 bases, and 7 bases stayed unmatched.

This chain joins TRBV6-1 and TRBJ2-2, with TRBD2 matching over 8 bases. There are 12 residues in the CDR3. Germline V CDR1 and CDR2: MNHNS, SASEGT. CDR3 sequence: CLSGGWTGELFF. For the CDR3, the DNA is TGTCTAAGCGGGGGTTGGACCGGGGAGCTGTTTTTT.

The sample holds one count of this clone. The V gene is TRBV5-1, the J gene TRBJ1-2, with TRBD1 matching 7 bases. This CDR3 is 14 amino acids long. Germline lookup yields CDR1 SGHRS and CDR2 YFSETQ. Trimming removed 4 bases from V and 4 bases from J; junction bases left unmatched: 7. The CDR3 is CASSGEDRIYGYTF. The CDR3 DNA is TGCGCCAGCAGCGGAGAGGACAGGATCTATGGCTACACCTTC.

The V call is TRBV7-9, the J call TRBJ2-1, with D unclear. Germline CDR1 and CDR2: SEHNR and FQNEAQ (reference sequence). Deletions cut 1 base from V and 8 bases from J, with 6 bases between. The CDR3 sequence is 12 residues long. The CDR3 DNA reads TGTGCCAGCAGCTTAGAGTTGGATGAGCAGTTCTTC. It translates to CASSLELDEQFF.

V and J are TRBV7-6 and TRBJ2-1; D gene uncertain. V lost 4 bases to trimming and J lost 10 bases, with 8 bases between them. This CDR3 is 11 amino acids long. Germline V gene sequence: CDR1 SGHVS, CDR2 FNYEAQ. The chain's CDR3 is CASSSLREQFF. CDR3 nucleotides: TGTGCCAGCAGCTCCCTCCGGGAGCAGTTCTTC.

The J gene is TRBJ2-2, the V gene TRBV7-9; the match to TRBD1 covers 10 bases. CDR3 length: 16 residues. Trimming took 4 bases from V and 5 from J; bases not matched to a gene: 7. Germline assignment: CDR1 SEHNR and CDR2 FQNEAQ (reference sequence). The CDR3 protein is CASSSTGGAPTGELFF. DNA for the CDR3: TGTGCCAGCAGCTCGACAGGGGGCGCCCCGACCGGGGAGCTGTTTTTT.

This clone was seen repeatedly, ten times or more. The chain has TRBV27 and TRBJ1-6; D gene ambiguous. V lost 6 bases and J 10 bases, leaving 7 bases between the germline ends. The CDR3 is 11 residues long. In germline, CDR1 is MNHEY, CDR2 SMNVEV (reference sequence). CDR3 DNA sequence: TGTGCCAGCAGCGATGGATCACCCCTCCACTTT. Its translation is CASSDGSPLHF.

The chain links TRBV30 to TRBJ1-6; no reliable D call. The CDR3 contains 14 residues. Per germline, CDR1 GTSNPN and CDR2 SVGIG (reference sequence). The V gene lost 0 bases and the J gene lost 7 bases, with 10 bases spanning the gap. CDR3 nucleotide sequence: TGTGCCTGGAGTGTATGGGGAACAAATTCACCCCTCCACTTT. It yields the protein CAWSVWGTNSPLHF.